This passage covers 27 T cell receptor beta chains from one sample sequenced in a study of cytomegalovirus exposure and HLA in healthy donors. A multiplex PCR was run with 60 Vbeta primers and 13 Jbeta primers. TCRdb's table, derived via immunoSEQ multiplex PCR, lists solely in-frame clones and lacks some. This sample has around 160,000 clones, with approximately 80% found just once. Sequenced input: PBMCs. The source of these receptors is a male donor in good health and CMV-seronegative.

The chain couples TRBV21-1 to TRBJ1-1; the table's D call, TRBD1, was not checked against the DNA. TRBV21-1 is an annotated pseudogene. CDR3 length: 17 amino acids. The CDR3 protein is CASSKEEGQTENTEAFF. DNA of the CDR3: TGTGCCAGCAGCAAAGAAGAAGGACAGACGGAGAACACTGAAGCTTTCTTT.

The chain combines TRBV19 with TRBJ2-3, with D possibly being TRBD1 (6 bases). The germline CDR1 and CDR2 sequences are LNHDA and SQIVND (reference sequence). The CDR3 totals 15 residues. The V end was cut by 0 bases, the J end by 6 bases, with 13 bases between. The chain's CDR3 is CASSIDLQGSDTQYF. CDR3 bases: TGTGCCAGTAGTATAGACCTACAGGGATCGGATACGCAGTATTTT.

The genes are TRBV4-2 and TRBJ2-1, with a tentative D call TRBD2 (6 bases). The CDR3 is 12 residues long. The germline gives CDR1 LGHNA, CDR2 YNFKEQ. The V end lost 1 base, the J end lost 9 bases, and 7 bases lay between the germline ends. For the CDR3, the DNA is TGTGCCAGCAGCCAAGTGGGGGGTGAGCAGTTCTTC. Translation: CASSQVGGEQFF.

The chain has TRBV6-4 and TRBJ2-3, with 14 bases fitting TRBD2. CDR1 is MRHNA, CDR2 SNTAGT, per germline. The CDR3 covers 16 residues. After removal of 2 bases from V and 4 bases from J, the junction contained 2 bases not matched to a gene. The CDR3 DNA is TGTGCCAGCAGTGACGCGACTAGCGGGGGGGCAGATACGCAGTATTTT. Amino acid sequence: CASSDATSGGADTQYF.

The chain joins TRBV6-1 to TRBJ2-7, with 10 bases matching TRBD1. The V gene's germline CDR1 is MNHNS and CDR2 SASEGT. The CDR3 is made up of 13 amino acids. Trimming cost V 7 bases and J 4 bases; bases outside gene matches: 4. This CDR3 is CASNRDRGYEQYF. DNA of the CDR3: TGTGCCAGCAACCGGGACAGGGGTTACGAGCAGTACTTC.

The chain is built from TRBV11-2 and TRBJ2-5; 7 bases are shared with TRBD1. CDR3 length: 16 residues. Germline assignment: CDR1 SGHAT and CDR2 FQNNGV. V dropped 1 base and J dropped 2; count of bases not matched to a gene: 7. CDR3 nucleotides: TGTGCCAGCAGCTTAGCGGTGTGGGACAGACAAGAGACCCAGTACTTC. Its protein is CASSLAVWDRQETQYF.

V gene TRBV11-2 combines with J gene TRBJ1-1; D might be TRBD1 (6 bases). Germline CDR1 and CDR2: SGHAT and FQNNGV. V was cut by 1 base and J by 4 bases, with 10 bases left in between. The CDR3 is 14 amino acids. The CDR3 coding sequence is TGTGCCAGCAGCTTAGGAGGGGGGGCCACTGAAGCTTTCTTT. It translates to CASSLGGGATEAFF.

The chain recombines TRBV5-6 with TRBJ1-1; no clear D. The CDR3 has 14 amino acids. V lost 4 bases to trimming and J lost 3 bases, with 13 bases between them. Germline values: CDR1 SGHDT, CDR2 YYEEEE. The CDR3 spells CASSPGSLYTEAFF. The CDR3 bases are TGTGCCAGCAGCCCCGGGAGTCTGTACACTGAAGCTTTCTTT.

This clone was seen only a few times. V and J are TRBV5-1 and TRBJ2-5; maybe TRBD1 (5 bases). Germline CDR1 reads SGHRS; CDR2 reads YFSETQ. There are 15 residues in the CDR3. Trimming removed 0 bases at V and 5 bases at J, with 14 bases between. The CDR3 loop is CASSLEVQGSETQYF. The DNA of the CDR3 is TGCGCCAGCAGCTTGGAAGTCCAGGGCAGTGAGACCCAGTACTTC.

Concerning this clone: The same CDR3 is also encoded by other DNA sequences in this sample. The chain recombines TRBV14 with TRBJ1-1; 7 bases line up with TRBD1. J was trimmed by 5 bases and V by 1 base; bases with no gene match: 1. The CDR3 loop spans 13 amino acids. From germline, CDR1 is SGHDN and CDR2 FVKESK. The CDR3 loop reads CASSQARGTEAFF. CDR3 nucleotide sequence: TGTGCCAGCAGCCAAGCCAGGGGGACTGAAGCTTTCTTT.

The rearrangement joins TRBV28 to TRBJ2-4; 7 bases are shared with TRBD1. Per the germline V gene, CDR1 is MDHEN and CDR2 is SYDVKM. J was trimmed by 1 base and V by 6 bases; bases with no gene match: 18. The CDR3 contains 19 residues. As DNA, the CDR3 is TGTGCCAGCAGCGACCCCACGACAGGGATAACGATGGCCAAAAACATTCAGTACTTC. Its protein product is CASSDPTTGITMAKNIQYF.

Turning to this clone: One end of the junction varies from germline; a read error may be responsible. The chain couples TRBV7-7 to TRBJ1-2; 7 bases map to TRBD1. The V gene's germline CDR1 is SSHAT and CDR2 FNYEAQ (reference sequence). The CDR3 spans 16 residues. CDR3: CASSSPTGPSNYGYTF. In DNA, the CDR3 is TGTGCTAGCAGCTCCCCGACAGGGCCCTCAAACTATGGCTACACCTTC.

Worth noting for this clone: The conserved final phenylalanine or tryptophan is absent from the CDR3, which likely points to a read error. This CDR3 reads CASSGSSRREQYL. CDR3 in DNA: TGCGCCAGCAGTGGGAGTAGCCGCCGGGAGCAGTACCTC. This chain connects TRBV10-2 to TRBJ2-7, with D hard to call. The CDR3 consists of 13 residues. Germline lookup yields CDR1 WSHSY and CDR2 SAAADI. Deletions cut 4 bases from V and 7 bases from J, with 14 bases between.

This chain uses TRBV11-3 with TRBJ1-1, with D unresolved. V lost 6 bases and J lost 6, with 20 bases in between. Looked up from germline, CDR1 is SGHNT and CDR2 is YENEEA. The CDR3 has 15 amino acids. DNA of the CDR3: TGTGCCAGCAGGCCGCGGAGCAAATCGCGCCCTGAAGCTTTCTTT. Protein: CASRPRSKSRPEAFF.

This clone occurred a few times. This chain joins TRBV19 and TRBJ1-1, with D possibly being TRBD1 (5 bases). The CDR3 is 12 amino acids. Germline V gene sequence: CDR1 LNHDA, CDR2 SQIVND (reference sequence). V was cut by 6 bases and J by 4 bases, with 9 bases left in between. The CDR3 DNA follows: TGTGCCAGTAGGACGGGGGGCACTGAAGCTTTCTTT. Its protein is CASRTGGTEAFF.

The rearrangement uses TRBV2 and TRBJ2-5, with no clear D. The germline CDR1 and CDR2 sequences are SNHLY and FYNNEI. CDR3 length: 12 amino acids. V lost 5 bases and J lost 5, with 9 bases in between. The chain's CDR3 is CASSPHLETQYF. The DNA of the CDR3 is TGTGCCAGCAGTCCACACCTGGAGACCCAGTACTTC.

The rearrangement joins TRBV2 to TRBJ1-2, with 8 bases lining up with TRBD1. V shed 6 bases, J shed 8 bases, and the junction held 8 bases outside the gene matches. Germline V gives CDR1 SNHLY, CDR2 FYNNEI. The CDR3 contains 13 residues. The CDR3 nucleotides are TGTGCCAGCAGATCGGACAGGGTTAACGGCTACACCTTC. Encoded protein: CASRSDRVNGYTF.

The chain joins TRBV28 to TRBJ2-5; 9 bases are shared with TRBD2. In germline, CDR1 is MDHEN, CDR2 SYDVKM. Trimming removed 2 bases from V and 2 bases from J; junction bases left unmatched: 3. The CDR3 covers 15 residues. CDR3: CASSLGSGGQETQYF. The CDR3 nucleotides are TGTGCCAGCAGTTTAGGTAGCGGGGGTCAAGAGACCCAGTACTTC. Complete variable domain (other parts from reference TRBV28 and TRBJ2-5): DVKVTQSSRYLVKRTGEKVFLECVQDMDHENMFWYRQDPGLGLRLIYFSYDVKMKEKGDIPEGYSVSREKKERFSLILESASTNQTSMYLCASSLGSGGQETQYFGPGTRLLVL.

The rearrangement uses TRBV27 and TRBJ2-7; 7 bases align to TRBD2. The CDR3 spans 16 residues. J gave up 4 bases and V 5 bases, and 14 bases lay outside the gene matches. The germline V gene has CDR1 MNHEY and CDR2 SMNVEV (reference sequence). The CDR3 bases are TGTGCCAGCAGTCTCCTAGGGGCGGGAGTGGCGTACGAGCAGTACTTC. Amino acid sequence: CASSLLGAGVAYEQYF.

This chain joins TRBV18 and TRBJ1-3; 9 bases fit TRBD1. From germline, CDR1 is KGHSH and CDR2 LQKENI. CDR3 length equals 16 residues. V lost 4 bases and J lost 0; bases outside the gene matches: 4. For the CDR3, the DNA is TGTGCCAGCTCACTGGAGACAGGGGGCTCTGGAAACACCATATATTTT. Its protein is CASSLETGGSGNTIYF.

CDR3 nucleotides: TGTGCCAGCAGTTCTCCTGGAGCGGGAGTAGGAGATACGCAGTATTTT. Protein: CASSSPGAGVGDTQYF. This rearrangement joins TRBV28 to TRBJ2-3, with 8 bases aligning to TRBD2. The CDR3 is made up of 16 amino acids. The germline V gene has CDR1 MDHEN and CDR2 SYDVKM. The junction had 11 bases not matched to a gene; V was cut back by 4 bases and J by 5 bases.

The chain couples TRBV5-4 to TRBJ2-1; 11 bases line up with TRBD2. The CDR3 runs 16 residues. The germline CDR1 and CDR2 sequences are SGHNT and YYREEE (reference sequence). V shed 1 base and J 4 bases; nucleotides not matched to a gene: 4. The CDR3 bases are TGTGCCAGCAGCTTGTTAGCGGGGGGGGGTTACAATGAGCAGTTCTTC. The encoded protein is CASSLLAGGGYNEQFF.

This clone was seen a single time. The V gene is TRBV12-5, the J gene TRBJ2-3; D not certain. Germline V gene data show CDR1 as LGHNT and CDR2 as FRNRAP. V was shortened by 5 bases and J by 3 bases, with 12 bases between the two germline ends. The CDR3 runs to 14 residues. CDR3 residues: CASGPPTATDTQYF. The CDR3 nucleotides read TGTGCTAGTGGTCCGCCTACCGCAACAGATACGCAGTATTTT.

The CDR3 sequence: CSADRSTEAFF. CDR3 nucleotides: TGCAGTGCAGACAGGAGTACTGAAGCTTTCTTT. The rearrangement uses TRBV20-1 and TRBJ1-1; TRBD1 might be the D (6 bases). V was trimmed by 6 bases and J by 5 bases, leaving 10 bases between them. Germline values: CDR1 DFQATT, CDR2 SNEGSKA (reference sequence). The CDR3 has 11 residues.

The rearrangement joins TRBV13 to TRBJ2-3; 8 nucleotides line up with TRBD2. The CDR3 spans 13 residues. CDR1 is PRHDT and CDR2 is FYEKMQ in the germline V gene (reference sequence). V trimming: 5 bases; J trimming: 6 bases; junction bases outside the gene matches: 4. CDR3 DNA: TGTGCCAGCAGCCTCCCGGGGGGGGATACGCAGTATTTT. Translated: CASSLPGGDTQYF.

The CDR3 reads CASTRDSGNTIYF. The CDR3 coding sequence is TGTGCCAGCACGCGAGACTCTGGAAACACCATATATTTT. The chain recombines TRBV2 with TRBJ1-3; D unclear. CDR3 length: 13 amino acids. With 7 bases removed from V and 0 bases from J, the gap between germline ends came to 7 bases. Germline V gene lookup returns CDR1 SNHLY and CDR2 FYNNEI.

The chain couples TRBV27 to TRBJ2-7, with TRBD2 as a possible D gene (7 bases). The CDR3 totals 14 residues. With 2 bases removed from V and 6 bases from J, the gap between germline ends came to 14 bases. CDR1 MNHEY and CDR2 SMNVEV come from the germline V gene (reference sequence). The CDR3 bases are TGTGCCAGCAGTTTAAATCGGGGGGCGGTCGAGCAGTACTTC. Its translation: CASSLNRGAVEQYF.